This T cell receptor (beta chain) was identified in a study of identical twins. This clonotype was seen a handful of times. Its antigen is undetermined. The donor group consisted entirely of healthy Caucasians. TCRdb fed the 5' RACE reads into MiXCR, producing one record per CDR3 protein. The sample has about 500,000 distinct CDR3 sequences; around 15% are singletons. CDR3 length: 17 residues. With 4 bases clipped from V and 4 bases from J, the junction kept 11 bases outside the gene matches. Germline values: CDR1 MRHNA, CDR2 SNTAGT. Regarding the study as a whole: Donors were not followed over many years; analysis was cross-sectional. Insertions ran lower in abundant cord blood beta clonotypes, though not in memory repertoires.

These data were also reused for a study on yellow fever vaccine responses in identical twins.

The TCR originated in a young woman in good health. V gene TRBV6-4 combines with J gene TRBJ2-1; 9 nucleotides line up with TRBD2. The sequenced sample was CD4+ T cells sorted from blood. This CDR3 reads CASSASSGLAGYNEQFF. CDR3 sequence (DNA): TGTGCCAGCAGTGCTAGTTCGGGTCTAGCGGGGTACAATGAGCAGTTCTTC.